These T cell receptor beta chains were read from a single sample in a study of T-cell memory formation after mild COVID-19. In TCRdb, the 5' RACE reads were re-called with MiXCR into one record per CDR3 protein. The profile shows about 560,000 distinct CDR3 sequences, about a fifth of them singletons. Sequencing was done on a sample of PBMCs or a T cell subset sorted from them (not recorded which). The origin of the receptors is an adult woman who had mild COVID-19 (a few samples of this study predate the infection). Cell type and time point are not known. The CDR3 runs from the conserved cysteine through the conserved F or W. A D gene is named only where the DNA matches it firmly. The listing skips clone size in some rows; elsewhere it reads once, few, many or a size class.

abundance | j_gene | d_gene | len | v_gene | CDR3aa | CDR3nt
. | TRBJ1-3 | . | 13 | TRBV12-3/TRBV12-4 | CASSLSSRNTIYF | TGTGCCAGCAGTCTCAGTTCCCGAAACACCATATATTTT
few | TRBJ2-2 | TRBD2 | 13 | TRBV4-3 | CASSPLAGGELFF | TGCGCCAGCAGCCCCTTAGCGGGCGGGGAGCTGTTTTTT
. | TRBJ2-1 | TRBD2 | 12 | TRBV20-1 | CSALGLAAPEFF | TGCAGTGCTTTGGGACTAGCGGCCCCAGAGTTCTTC
. | TRBJ2-5 | . | 14 | TRBV5-1 | CASSPGRRQETQYF | TGCGCCAGCAGCCCCGGCCGGCGGCAAGAGACCCAGTACTTC
few | TRBJ2-3 | TRBD2 | 16 | TRBV7-2 | CASSLTSGSRADTQYF | TGTGCCAGCAGCTTGACTAGCGGGAGTAGGGCAGATACGCAGTATTTT
. | TRBJ2-3 | . | 16 | TRBV2 | CASSESYGHSTDTQYF | TGTGCCAGCAGTGAAAGTTACGGCCATAGCACAGATACGCAGTATTTT
. | TRBJ1-2 | TRBD1 | 17 | TRBV11-1 | CASSGRDRGLKCLGYTF | TGTGCCAGCAGCGGCCGGGACAGGGGGCTAAAGTGTTTGGGCTACACCTTC
. | TRBJ2-6 | . | 18 | TRBV23-1 | CASSQSPKSNSGANVLTF | TGCGCCAGCAGTCAATCGCCGAAGTCCAACTCTGGGGCCAACGTCCTGACTTTC
few | TRBJ2-1 | TRBD2 | 16 | TRBV7-3 | CASSLGKTSGTNEQFF | TGTGCCAGCAGCTTAGGGAAGACTAGCGGGACAAATGAGCAGTTCTTC
few | TRBJ2-3 | . | 14 | TRBV19 | CASSRQEGGDTQYF | TGTGCCAGTAGTCGCCAGGAAGGGGGGGATACGCAGTATTTT
. | TRBJ2-3 | . | 14 | TRBV2 | CASKQGPSSDTQYF | TGTGCCAGCAAACAGGGACCGTCTAGTGATACGCAGTATTTT
. | TRBJ1-6 | . | 15 | TRBV2 | CASSEGTGRDSPLHF | TGTGCCAGCAGTGAAGGTACAGGGAGGGATTCACCCCTCCACTTT
few | TRBJ2-3 | . | 15 | TRBV4-1 | CASSQEAGFGDTQYF | TGCGCCAGCAGCCAAGAGGCAGGGTTTGGAGATACGCAGTATTTT
few | TRBJ1-5 | . | 15 | TRBV7-8 | CASSSETGSNQPQHF | TGTGCCAGCAGCTCCGAGACAGGTAGCAATCAGCCCCAGCATTTT
. | TRBJ1-4 | TRBD1 | 16 | TRBV5-1 | CASSGTGAPKGEKLFF | TGCGCCAGCAGCGGGACAGGGGCCCCCAAGGGTGAAAAACTGTTTTTT
. | TRBJ1-1 | . | 13 | TRBV10-3 | CAISGEANTEAFF | TGTGCCATCAGTGGCGAGGCGAACACTGAAGCTTTCTTT
. | TRBJ1-1 | . | 13 | TRBV10-3 | CAISAGGDTEAFF | TGTGCCATCAGTGCTGGGGGCGACACTGAAGCTTTCTTT
. | TRBJ2-3 | . | 13 | TRBV29-1 | CSVSAGSPDTQYF | TGCAGCGTTAGTGCAGGGAGCCCAGATACGCAGTATTTT
few | TRBJ2-3 | TRBD2 | 17 | TRBV19 | CASSIDPQRELTDTQYF | TGTGCCAGTAGTATAGATCCCCAGCGGGAGTTAACAGATACGCAGTATTTT
. | TRBJ2-1 | . | 13 | TRBV3-1 | CASSQEGHDEQFF | TGTGCCAGCAGCCAAGAGGGGCATGATGAGCAGTTCTTC
few | TRBJ1-1 | . | 12 | TRBV29-1 | CSARIWNTEAFF | TGCAGCGCCCGCATATGGAACACTGAAGCTTTCTTT
few | TRBJ2-1 | TRBD2 | 15 | TRBV9 | CASSVVLAGGSEQFF | TGTGCCAGCAGCGTAGTATTAGCGGGAGGTAGTGAGCAGTTCTTC
. | TRBJ2-1 | . | 14 | TRBV30 | CAWSSRFPYNEQFF | TGTGCCTGGAGCAGTAGATTCCCTTACAATGAGCAGTTCTTC
. | TRBJ2-4 | . | 12 | TRBV7-9 | CAIRRTENIQYF | TGTGCCATCCGGCGGACAGAAAACATTCAGTACTTC
few | TRBJ1-3 | . | 14 | TRBV12-3/TRBV12-4 | CASTPRVEANTIYF | TGTGCCAGCACCCCTCGTGTTGAGGCAAACACCATATATTTT
. | TRBJ2-3 | . | 14 | TRBV9 | CASSVGTSRDTQYF | TGTGCCAGCAGCGTAGGTACCAGCCGGGATACGCAGTATTTT
once | TRBJ2-7 | . | 14 | TRBV27 | CASSLPYSSYEQYF | TGTGCCAGCAGTTTGCCCTATAGCTCCTACGAGCAGTACTTC